A selection of T cell receptor beta chains follows, all from one sample in a study of T cell changes during pregnancy in multiple sclerosis. Produced via immunoSEQ multiplex PCR; TCRdb's table is partial and in-frame only. The repertoire holds about 21,000 clones, with around 85% as singletons. Sequenced material: CD8+ T cells from peripheral blood mononuclear cells, taken after pregnancy. These receptor sequences come from a female donor in good health, enrolled as a control in a pregnancy study. Each CDR3 is given with its conserved first and last residue. Fields, in order: V gene, CDR3 protein.

v_gene: TRBV10-3; CDR3aa: CATRTGDTGELFF
v_gene: TRBV1; CDR3aa: CTSTRCPQYGYYGYTF
v_gene: TRBV27; CDR3aa: CASSFSRGESSYEQYF
v_gene: TRBV7-6; CDR3aa: CASSTGYNEQFF
v_gene: TRBV10-3; CDR3aa: CAISAQQGEAFF
v_gene: TRBV9; CDR3aa: CASSSSGANYGYTF
v_gene: TRBV5-1; CDR3aa: CASSSQVTYEQYF
v_gene: TRBV19; CDR3aa: CASSIDQTGNQPQHF
v_gene: TRBV29-1; CDR3aa: CSVNLLARGTEAFF
v_gene: TRBV6-1; CDR3aa: CASSERRSVNTEAFF
v_gene: TRBV9; CDR3aa: CASRVADYGYTF
v_gene: TRBV4-2; CDR3aa: CASSEGQAPYEQYF
v_gene: TRBV28; CDR3aa: CASSLRVQGSTDTQYF
v_gene: TRBV27; CDR3aa: CASSLGTGREQYF
v_gene: TRBV5-6; CDR3aa: CASSPGQISGNTIYF
v_gene: TRBV2; CDR3aa: CASVGLDRNGELFF
v_gene: TRBV19; CDR3aa: CASSITGISYNEQFF
v_gene: TRBV7-2; CDR3aa: CASSLVRASAYNEQFF
v_gene: TRBV27; CDR3aa: CASSLFPPTGSDYGYTF
v_gene: TRBV4-3; CDR3aa: CASSQEGPGGHTEAFF
v_gene: TRBV14; CDR3aa: CASSQGGAEAFF
v_gene: TRBV9; CDR3aa: CAEGGGFNTEAFF
v_gene: TRBV5-1; CDR3aa: CASSLIGEGTDTQYF
v_gene: TRBV27; CDR3aa: CASSPGQYYGYTF
v_gene: TRBV27; CDR3aa: CASSLSSYGLARNEQFF
v_gene: TRBV4-1; CDR3aa: CASSQEGENTEAFF
v_gene: TRBV6-5; CDR3aa: CASSYGQSWGGYTF
v_gene: TRBV2; CDR3aa: CASMRATNEKLFF
v_gene: TRBV12-5; CDR3aa: CASGRGQATSNTGELFF
v_gene: TRBV7-8; CDR3aa: CASSLFRDHNEKLFF
v_gene: TRBV11-3; CDR3aa: CASSPGDRPLGDTEAFF
v_gene: TRBV19; CDR3aa: CASSGIGTSGSYEQFF
v_gene: TRBV9; CDR3aa: CASSPGGGFNSYTF
v_gene: TRBV30; CDR3aa: CARGGPTRTDTQYF
v_gene: TRBV27; CDR3aa: CASSLGQGYGYTF
v_gene: TRBV9; CDR3aa: CASSVAGMSSTDTQYF
v_gene: TRBV27; CDR3aa: CASSPNSGTLNTGELFF
v_gene: TRBV7-6; CDR3aa: CASSHLSFGTGDYNEQFF
v_gene: TRBV27; CDR3aa: CASSPGTASYEQYF
v_gene: TRBV4-1; CDR3aa: CASSPRGAGANTGELFF
v_gene: TRBV15; CDR3aa: CATSQGVVGTNEKLFF
v_gene: TRBV12-5; CDR3aa: CASGLGQSYEQYF
v_gene: TRBV18; CDR3aa: CASSTEGGARYGYTF
v_gene: TRBV2; CDR3aa: CASSDPKTGGLDEQYF
v_gene: TRBV2; CDR3aa: CASSGLAGENEAFF
v_gene: TRBV7-6; CDR3aa: CASSSTGRNTEAFF
v_gene: TRBV11-2; CDR3aa: CASSLSRTGGWNEQFF
v_gene: TRBV5-6; CDR3aa: CASRDRGIDTQYF
v_gene: TRBV30; CDR3aa: CAWSGGVGNEKLFF
v_gene: TRBV9; CDR3aa: CASSPSEAGLDTQYF
v_gene: TRBV28; CDR3aa: CASGPQTGRQPQHF
v_gene: TRBV6-5; CDR3aa: CASSLQGSHTEAFF
v_gene: TRBV4-2; CDR3aa: CASSQEGQVNTGELFF